This TCR beta chain originates from a study of shared clonotypes between healthy human individuals. Whole-study results and caveats: Estimated richness values were generally larger in naive subsets than in memory subsets. Rarefaction showed that sequencing of sorted subsets was incomplete (despite large depth).

This CDR3 comprises 10 residues. The germline V gene encodes CDR1 SNHLY and CDR2 FYNNEI. Trimming took 10 bases from V and 12 from J; bases not matched to a gene: 9. A few counts support this clone. Its antigen is not identified. The DNA input per sorted-subset replicate PCR was about 0.2 ug, corresponding to around 30,000 T cell genomes. Sequencing used immunoSEQ multiplex PCR; TCRdb keeps in-frame clones, though not all of them. The top ten hold 0.95% to 1.5% of the sample, which has over a million clones, around 97% seen once. Sequenced sample: naive CD4+ T cells sorted from blood. The subset denotes: CD45RA+ positively selected. This clonotype originated in a man aged 25 to 40 in good health. The rearrangement uses TRBV2 and TRBJ2-7; 7 nucleotides match TRBD1. CDR3 region: CATPRRTGYF. The CDR3 nucleotides read TGTGCCACCCCTAGGCGGACAGGGTACTTC.